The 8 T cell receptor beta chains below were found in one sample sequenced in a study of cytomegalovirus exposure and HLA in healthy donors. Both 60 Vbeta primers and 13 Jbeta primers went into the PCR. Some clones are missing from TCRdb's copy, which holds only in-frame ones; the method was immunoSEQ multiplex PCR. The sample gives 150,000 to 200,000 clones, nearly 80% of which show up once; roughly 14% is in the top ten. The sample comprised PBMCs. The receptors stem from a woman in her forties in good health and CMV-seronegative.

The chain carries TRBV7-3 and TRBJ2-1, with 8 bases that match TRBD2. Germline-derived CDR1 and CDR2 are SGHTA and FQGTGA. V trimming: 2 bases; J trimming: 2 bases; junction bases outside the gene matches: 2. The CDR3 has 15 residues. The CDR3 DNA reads TGTGCCAGCAGCTTAGCGGGGGGTCCCTACAATGAGCAGTTCTTC. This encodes CASSLAGGPYNEQFF.

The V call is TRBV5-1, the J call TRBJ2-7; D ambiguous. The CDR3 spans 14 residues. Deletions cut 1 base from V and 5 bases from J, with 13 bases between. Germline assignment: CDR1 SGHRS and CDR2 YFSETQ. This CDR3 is CASSLSAASDEQYF. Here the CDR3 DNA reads TGCGCCAGCAGCTTGTCTGCTGCTTCGGACGAGCAGTACTTC.

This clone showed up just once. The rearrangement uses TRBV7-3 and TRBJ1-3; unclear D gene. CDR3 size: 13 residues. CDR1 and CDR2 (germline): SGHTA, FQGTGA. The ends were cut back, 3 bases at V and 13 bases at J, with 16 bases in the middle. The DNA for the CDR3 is TGTGCCAGCAGCTTTTCCCCCGGGGATCGAATATATTTT. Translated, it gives CASSFSPGDRIYF.

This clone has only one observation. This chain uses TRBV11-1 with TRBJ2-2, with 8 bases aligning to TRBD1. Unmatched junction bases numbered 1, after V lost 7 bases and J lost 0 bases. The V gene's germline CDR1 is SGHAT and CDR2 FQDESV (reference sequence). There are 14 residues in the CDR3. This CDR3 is CASMDRANTGELFF. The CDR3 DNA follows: TGTGCCAGCATGGACAGGGCGAACACCGGGGAGCTGTTTTTT.

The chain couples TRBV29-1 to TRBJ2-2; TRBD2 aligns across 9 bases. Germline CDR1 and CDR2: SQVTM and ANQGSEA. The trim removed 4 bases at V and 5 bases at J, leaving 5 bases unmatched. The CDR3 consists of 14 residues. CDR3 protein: CSVVAGAETGELFF. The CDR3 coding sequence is TGCAGCGTTGTAGCGGGAGCGGAGACCGGGGAGCTGTTTTTT.

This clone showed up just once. The CDR3 sequence is CASSPVGGPYEQYF. The CDR3 DNA is TGTGCCAGCAGCCCGGTGGGAGGGCCCTACGAGCAGTACTTC. The rearrangement uses TRBV7-9 and TRBJ2-7; 7 bases align to TRBD2. CDR1 SEHNR and CDR2 FQNEAQ come from the germline V gene (reference sequence). This CDR3 comprises 14 residues. Losses at the gene ends were 5 bases for V and 2 bases for J; bases not matched to a gene: 6. Filled out from reference TRBV7-9 and TRBJ2-7, the complete variable domain reads DTGVSQNPRHKITKRGQNVTFRCDPISEHNRLYWYRQTLGQGPEFLTYFQNEAQLEKSRLLSDRFSAERPKGSFSTLEIQRTEQGDSAMYLCASSPVGGPYEQYFGPGTRLTVT.

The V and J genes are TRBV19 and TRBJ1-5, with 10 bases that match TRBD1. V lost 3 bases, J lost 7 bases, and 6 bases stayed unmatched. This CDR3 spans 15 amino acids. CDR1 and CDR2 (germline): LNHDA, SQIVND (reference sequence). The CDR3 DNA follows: TGTGCCAGTAGTATGGAGACAGGGGGCAGGCAGCCCCAGCATTTT. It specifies CASSMETGGRQPQHF.

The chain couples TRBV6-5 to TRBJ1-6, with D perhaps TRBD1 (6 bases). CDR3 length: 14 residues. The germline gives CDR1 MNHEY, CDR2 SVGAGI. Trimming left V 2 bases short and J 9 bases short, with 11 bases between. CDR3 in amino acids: CASSYVRGGSPLHF. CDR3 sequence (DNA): TGTGCCAGCAGTTACGTCAGGGGTGGTTCACCCCTCCACTTT.